Presented here are 26 T cell receptor beta chains from one specimen sequenced in a study of shared clonotypes between healthy human individuals. This table comes from immunoSEQ multiplex PCR, and its TCRdb copy is limited to in-frame clones, with some not included. The table includes about 2.3 million clones, roughly 90% detected once. What was sequenced was naive CD4+ T cells from PBMCs. Subset defined: CD45RA+ positively selected. These receptor sequences come from a man younger than 30 in good health. Some clones in this sample may be carry-over from other donors' samples.

This rearrangement joins TRBV28 to TRBJ1-5, with no clear D. The CDR3 contains 17 residues. Germline CDR1 MDHEN, CDR2 SYDVKM. V was trimmed by 3 bases and J by 3 bases, leaving 18 bases between them. The CDR3 nucleotides are TGTGCCAGCAGTTTCCGCAAGGTTGGGTACCACAATCAGCCCCAGCATTTT. Amino acid sequence: CASSFRKVGYHNQPQHF. Together with reference TRBV28 and TRBJ1-5, the CDR3 gives the full variable domain: DVKVTQSSRYLVKRTGEKVFLECVQDMDHENMFWYRQDPGLGLRLIYFSYDVKMKEKGDIPEGYSVSREKKERFSLILESASTNQTSMYLCASSFRKVGYHNQPQHFGDGTRLSIL.

This clone was seen a single time. The chain joins TRBV19 to TRBJ1-5; no clear D. This CDR3 is built from 14 residues. V gave up 7 bases and J gave up 3 bases, with 13 bases separating them. Germline V gene data show CDR1 as LNHDA and CDR2 as SQIVND (reference sequence). The CDR3 bases are TGTGCCAGTACCCGAGGGCAGGCCAATCAGCCCCAGCATTTT. Its translation: CASTRGQANQPQHF.

The V call is TRBV4-1, the J call TRBJ1-2; 10 bases fit TRBD1. The germline gives CDR1 MGHRA, CDR2 YSYEKL. CDR3 length equals 15 residues. Trimming took 1 base from V and 3 from J; bases not matched to a gene: 2. CDR3 bases: TGCGCCAGCAGCCAAGGGGGGACAGGGGACTATGGCTACACCTTC. It yields the protein CASSQGGTGDYGYTF.

Only one count was recorded for this clone. V gene TRBV29-1 combines with J gene TRBJ2-3; D not certain. The V gene lost 0 bases and the J gene lost 5 bases, with 12 bases spanning the gap. Germline CDR1 and CDR2: SQVTM and ANQGSEA. The CDR3 totals 14 residues. The CDR3 DNA is TGCAGCGTTGAAGACCCCTTCTCGGGAGATACGCAGTATTTT. This sequence encodes CSVEDPFSGDTQYF.

This sequence joins TRBV7-8 and TRBJ2-1; 9 bases align to TRBD2. Germline-derived CDR1 and CDR2 are SGHVS and FQNEAQ. This CDR3 has 15 amino acids. The trim removed 5 bases at V and 7 bases at J, leaving 9 bases unmatched. The CDR3 region is CASSLLSGRNNEQFF. Written as DNA, the CDR3 is TGTGCCAGCAGCCTCCTTAGCGGGAGAAATAATGAGCAGTTCTTC.

This clone has just a few counts. V and J are TRBV10-3 and TRBJ1-1, with 8 positions matching TRBD1. The V gene's germline CDR1 is ENHRY and CDR2 SYGVKD. Trimming took 10 bases from V and 5 from J; bases not matched to a gene: 6. The CDR3 contains 12 residues. The CDR3 sequence is CATRGPETEAFF. The CDR3 nucleotides are TGTGCCACCAGGGGGCCGGAGACTGAAGCTTTCTTT.

The chain couples TRBV7-8 to TRBJ1-2; D is unresolved. The germline V gene has CDR1 SGHVS and CDR2 FQNEAQ. Trimming cost V 2 bases and J 4 bases, with 5 bases left between them. The CDR3 is made up of 12 amino acids. CDR3 in DNA: TGTGCCAGCAGCTTAAACAGCTATGGCTACACCTTC. The encoded protein is CASSLNSYGYTF.

Notes on this clone: Distinct nucleotide sequences in the sample also encode this CDR3. Here the CDR3 DNA reads TGTGCCAGCAGCGCCCGTGGGGGCTCCTACAATGAGCAGTTCTTC. Amino acid sequence: CASSARGGSYNEQFF. The rearrangement joins TRBV9 to TRBJ2-1; D might be TRBD1 or TRBD2, each matching 5 bases. The length of the CDR3 is 15 residues. The germline gives CDR1 SGDLS, CDR2 YYNGEE. V was clipped by 3 bases and J by 0 bases, with 10 bases between them.

The J gene is TRBJ1-2, the V gene TRBV9; D not certain. V was cut by 2 bases and J by 4 bases, with 9 bases left in between. Per germline, CDR1 SGDLS and CDR2 YYNGEE. The CDR3 spans 13 residues. The CDR3 DNA is TGTGCCAGCAGCGTCACAACCGGCTATGGCTACACCTTC. Amino acids: CASSVTTGYGYTF.

V usage is TRBV28 and J usage is TRBJ1-5; D uncertain. The CDR3 totals 15 residues. Germline values: CDR1 MDHEN, CDR2 SYDVKM. Trimming took 3 bases from V and 0 from J, leaving 9 bases between them. CDR3 sequence reads: CASSFRHFSNQPQHF. CDR3 nucleotide sequence: TGTGCCAGCAGTTTTAGGCACTTTAGCAATCAGCCCCAGCATTTT. The full variable domain, its missing parts supplied by reference TRBV28 and TRBJ1-5, is DVKVTQSSRYLVKRTGEKVFLECVQDMDHENMFWYRQDPGLGLRLIYFSYDVKMKEKGDIPEGYSVSREKKERFSLILESASTNQTSMYLCASSFRHFSNQPQHFGDGTRLSIL.

The rearrangement joins TRBV2 to TRBJ1-1; the D is unclear. Germline V gene lookup returns CDR1 SNHLY and CDR2 FYNNEI. This CDR3 spans 13 amino acids. Trimming removed 5 bases at V and 5 bases at J, with 12 bases between. CDR3 in amino acids: CASSMGSGTEAFF. The CDR3 region has the DNA TGTGCCAGCAGTATGGGGAGTGGGACTGAAGCTTTCTTT. The variable domain in full, completed from reference TRBV2 and TRBJ1-1, reads EPEVTQTPSHQVTQMGQEVILRCVPISNHLYFYWYRQILGQKVEFLVSFYNNEISEKSEIFDDQFSVERPDGSNFTLKIRSTKLEDSAMYFCASSMGSGTEAFFGQGTRLTVV.

The chain joins TRBV29-1 to TRBJ2-7; 8 nucleotides align to TRBD2. The CDR3 is made up of 13 amino acids. The trim removed 5 bases at V and 0 bases at J, leaving 3 bases unmatched. Germline V gene lookup returns CDR1 SQVTM and CDR2 ANQGSEA. The DNA for the CDR3 is TGCAGCGTTCGGGAGGGCCCCTCCTACGAGCAGTACTTC. Amino acid sequence: CSVREGPSYEQYF.

This clone was found a few times. The J gene is TRBJ1-5, the V gene TRBV6-6, with D possibly matching TRBD1 (5 bases). CDR3 size: 14 residues. Germline loops: CDR1 MNHNY, CDR2 SVGAGI (reference sequence). V lost 4 bases to trimming and J lost 3 bases, with 10 bases between them. The DNA for the CDR3 is TGTGCCAGCAGTTCAGGGTCCTTCAATCAGCCCCAGCATTTT. Amino acids: CASSSGSFNQPQHF.

CDR3 amino acids: CASSLYFLGGDTQYF. The CDR3 DNA follows: TGTGCCAGCAGCCTTTACTTTCTCGGTGGGGATACGCAGTATTTT. V usage is TRBV7-2 and J usage is TRBJ2-3; D is unclear. Germline V gene data show CDR1 as SGHTA and CDR2 as FQGNSA. The CDR3 spans 15 residues. V was cut by 5 bases and J by 6 bases, with 18 bases left in between. The variable domain in full, completed from reference TRBV7-2 and TRBJ2-3, reads GAGVSQSPSNKVTEKGKDVELRCDPISGHTALYWYRQSLGQGLEFLIYFQGNSAPDKSGLPSDRFSAERTGGSVSTLTIQRTQQEDSAVYLCASSLYFLGGDTQYFGPGTRLTVL.

Points on this clone: Other nucleotide sequences in the sample specify the same CDR3. The V and J genes are TRBV5-1 and TRBJ2-7; perhaps TRBD2 as D (6 bases). Germline CDR1 is SGHRS and CDR2 is YFSETQ. Trimming left V 0 bases short and J 2 bases short, with 9 bases between. The CDR3 loop spans 14 amino acids. The CDR3 region has the DNA TGCGCCAGCAGCTTGGAGGCGGGAACCTACGAGCAGTACTTC. It yields the protein CASSLEAGTYEQYF.

This clone is a singleton in its sample. The chain has TRBV7-3 and TRBJ2-3, with 8 nucleotides matching TRBD2. Germline CDR1 is SGHTA and CDR2 is FQGTGA. V lost 8 bases, J lost 2 bases, and 12 bases stayed unmatched. The CDR3 loop spans 16 amino acids. The CDR3 nucleotides are TGTGCCAGCTGCCCTATCGGGGGGGCGAACACAGATACGCAGTATTTT. Translation: CASCPIGGANTDTQYF.

This chain links TRBV7-2 with TRBJ1-3; perhaps TRBD1 as D (5 bases). Germline V lookup: CDR1 SGHTA, CDR2 FQGNSA. The V and J ends lost 5 bases and 0 bases respectively, with 11 bases between them. The CDR3 spans 15 residues. This CDR3 reads CASSPQGHSGNTIYF. In DNA, the CDR3 is TGTGCCAGCAGCCCTCAGGGTCACTCTGGAAACACCATATATTTT.

The rearrangement links TRBV5-1 to TRBJ1-1, with 9 bases fitting TRBD1. CDR3 size: 17 residues. V shed 1 base and J 2 bases; nucleotides not matched to a gene: 9. Per germline, CDR1 SGHRS and CDR2 YFSETQ. The CDR3 sequence: CASSLTTGGLGNTEAFF. The DNA for the CDR3 is TGCGCCAGCAGCTTGACGACAGGGGGATTGGGAAACACTGAAGCTTTCTTT. Looking up the rest from reference TRBV5-1 and TRBJ1-1 gives the full variable domain: KAGVTQTPRYLIKTRGQQVTLSCSPISGHRSVSWYQQTPGQGLQFLFEYFSETQRNKGNFPGRFSGRQFSNSRSEMNVSTLELGDSALYLCASSLTTGGLGNTEAFFGQGTRLTVV.

This chain uses TRBV9 with TRBJ2-1; either TRBD1 or TRBD2 may supply D (5 bases each). Germline V gives CDR1 SGDLS, CDR2 YYNGEE. V dropped 3 bases and J dropped 2 bases, with 15 bases sitting between them. This CDR3 contains 16 residues. In nucleotides, the CDR3 is TGTGCCAGCAGCGGACCCGGGACGGATGCCTACAATGAGCAGTTCTTC. It specifies CASSGPGTDAYNEQFF. Full variable domain (outside the CDR3, taken from reference TRBV9 and TRBJ2-1): DSGVTQTPKHLITATGQRVTLRCSPRSGDLSVYWYQQSLDQGLQFLIQYYNGEERAKGNILERFSAQQFPDLHSELNLSSLELGDSALYFCASSGPGTDAYNEQFFGPGTRLTVL.

The V call is TRBV10-3, the J call TRBJ2-7; the D call may be TRBD1 or TRBD2 (6 bases each). The V end was cut by 5 bases, the J end by 7 bases, with 9 bases between. Germline V lookup: CDR1 ENHRY, CDR2 SYGVKD. CDR3 length: 11 residues. This CDR3 reads CAISTGREQYF. The CDR3 bases are TGTGCCATCAGTACAGGGAGGGAGCAGTACTTC.

V and J are TRBV15 and TRBJ2-3; D uncertain. The germline V gene has CDR1 LNHNV and CDR2 YYDKDF (reference sequence). Deletions cut 2 bases from V and 6 bases from J, with 6 bases between. This CDR3 contains 12 residues. CDR3 in amino acids: CATSRSRDTQYF. CDR3 DNA: TGTGCCACCAGCAGATCTCGGGATACGCAGTATTTT.

This chain uses TRBV29-1 with TRBJ1-1; no definite D call. This CDR3 region has 11 residues. Trimming took 4 bases from V and 11 from J, leaving 14 bases between them. The V gene's germline CDR1 is SQVTM and CDR2 ANQGSEA. As DNA, the CDR3 is TGCAGCGTTGGCTGGGCTGCGGGGGCTTTCTTT. It encodes CSVGWAAGAFF.

The chain couples TRBV28 to TRBJ2-2; D is uncertain. Between the trimmed V and J ends, which lost 2 bases and 8 bases, there was a span of 12 bases. CDR1 is MDHEN, CDR2 SYDVKM, per germline. The CDR3 totals 14 residues. Written as DNA, the CDR3 is TGTGCCAGCAGTTTACCGGGTTATCCAGGGGAGCTGTTTTTT. Protein sequence: CASSLPGYPGELFF.

This clone was observed a handful of times. The CDR3 DNA sequence: TGTGCCAGCAGCTTCAGGACACAGAACACTGAAGCTTTCTTT. Translation gives CASSFRTQNTEAFF. V gene TRBV5-4 combines with J gene TRBJ1-1, with a weak D call TRBD1 (5 bases). Trimming left V 2 bases short and J 1 base short, with 9 bases between. The CDR3 contains 14 residues. Germline-derived CDR1 and CDR2 are SGHNT and YYREEE (reference sequence).

The count of this clone is one. This chain joins TRBV7-8 and TRBJ1-5; unclear D gene. Trimming took 6 bases from V and 8 from J, leaving 14 bases between them. This CDR3 comprises 13 residues. The germline V gene encodes CDR1 SGHVS and CDR2 FQNEAQ. CDR3 protein: CASSSETVKPQHF. The CDR3 coding sequence is TGTGCCAGCAGTTCCGAGACCGTTAAGCCCCAGCATTTT.

The J gene is TRBJ2-5, the V gene TRBV27, with no clear D. From germline, CDR1 is MNHEY and CDR2 SMNVEV (reference sequence). This CDR3 spans 10 amino acids. V lost 5 bases, J lost 5 bases, and 3 bases lay in between. CDR3 bases: TGTGCCAGCAGTGTGGAGACCCAGTACTTC. It encodes CASSVETQYF.